Sequencing of this T cell receptor (beta chain) was carried out in a study of blood T cell repertoires in COVID-19. Study background: Whether acute or convalescent, the COVID-19 samples came from the United States, Italy and Spain. T cells, B-cell-depleted T cells, or PBMCs supplied cDNA or gDNA.

Study processing details: The authors estimated nucleated cell counts from reference gene primer amplification. Only in-frame clones appear in the TCRdb table, and some are missing; sequencing was by immunoSEQ multiplex PCR. The V and J calls and clone size were taken over from that table, and D and trimming were inferred from the DNA. The sample holds more than 85,000 clones, 70% to 90% seen once. The sample taken for sequencing was peripheral blood. This TCR derives from a human donor in a cohort sampled during active COVID-19.

This chain's CDR3 is CASTAGSYGYTF. CDR3 coding DNA: TGTGCCAGCACGGCCGGGAGCTATGGCTACACCTTC. V is TRBV7-9 and J is TRBJ1-2; D gene uncertain. The CDR3 consists of 12 residues. Germline V gene data show CDR1 as SEHNR and CDR2 as FQNEAQ (reference sequence). Trimming pared 7 bases from V and 4 bases from J, leaving 10 bases between.